These 21 T cell receptor beta chains were sequenced from one sample in a study of T-cell reconstitution after alpha-beta-depleted transplantation in children. Unique molecular identifiers were incorporated into the prepared TCRbeta library. TCRdb reprocessed the PCR reads with MiXCR, giving one entry per CDR3 protein. The sample holds fewer than 550,000 distinct CDR3 sequences; roughly a tenth are singletons and the top ten take roughly 5%. Material: PBMCs from the stem cell graft donor, obtained from the stem cell graft. These receptors were obtained from a human donor who donated a stem cell graft to a child with acute myeloid leukemia.

This clonotype was found a few times. V and J are TRBV12-3 or TRBV12-4 and TRBJ1-1; a possible D gene is TRBD1 (5 bases). This CDR3 is 15 amino acids long. V was clipped by 5 bases and J by 4 bases, with 17 bases between them. CDR3 loop: CASSNPFGAGTEAFF. Written as DNA, the CDR3 is TGTGCCAGCAGTAACCCCTTTGGGGCTGGCACTGAAGCTTTCTTT.

This clonotype came up many times. The rearrangement joins TRBV5-1 to TRBJ1-1; D uncertain. The V end was cut by 0 bases, the J end by 0 bases, with 12 bases between. The CDR3 has 16 amino acids. Germline V gene lookup returns CDR1 SGHRS and CDR2 YFSETQ. DNA for the CDR3: TGCGCCAGCAGCTTGGGTGGGGAGATGCTGAACACTGAAGCTTTCTTT. Protein: CASSLGGEMLNTEAFF. Complete variable domain (other parts from reference TRBV5-1 and TRBJ1-1): KAGVTQTPRYLIKTRGQQVTLSCSPISGHRSVSWYQQTPGQGLQFLFEYFSETQRNKGNFPGRFSGRQFSNSRSEMNVSTLELGDSALYLCASSLGGEMLNTEAFFGQGTRLTVV.

Written as DNA, the CDR3 is TGTGCCATCACGGGGGGCACTGAAGCTTTCTTT. It is translated as CAITGGTEAFF. The chain joins TRBV10-3 to TRBJ1-1, with D perhaps TRBD1 (5 bases). V was cut by 7 bases and J by 4 bases, with 7 bases left in between. Germline V gene data show CDR1 as ENHRY and CDR2 as SYGVKD. The CDR3 totals 11 residues.

There are many counts of this clonotype. The chain links TRBV10-3 to TRBJ2-7; D may correspond to TRBD1 or TRBD2 (5 bases each). This CDR3 is built from 12 residues. V lost 8 bases and J 7 bases, leaving 15 bases between the germline ends. The germline V gene has CDR1 ENHRY and CDR2 SYGVKD. CDR3 DNA: TGTGCCATCCGGGACCCTTTGGGGGAGCAGTACGTC. Protein: CAIRDPLGEQYV.

This clonotype was seen at least ten times. The chain employs TRBV7-8 and TRBJ1-2; TRBD1 might be the D (6 bases). This CDR3 spans 14 amino acids. V was shortened by 0 bases and J by 8 bases, with 13 bases between the two germline ends. Germline values: CDR1 SGHVS, CDR2 FQNEAQ. In DNA form, the CDR3 reads TGTGCCAGCAGCTTAGCCGGGGGGGCGCGGGGCTACACCTTC. As protein: CASSLAGGARGYTF.

This clonotype was counted only a few times. The rearrangement uses TRBV5-1 and TRBJ1-2; 8 bases are shared with TRBD1. The V gene end was trimmed by 4 bases and the J gene end by 6 bases; junction bases not matched to a gene: 8. This CDR3 region has 14 residues. Germline V CDR1 and CDR2: SGHRS, YFSETQ. The CDR3 is CASSPPNRGDGYTF. The CDR3 nucleotides read TGCGCCAGCAGCCCCCCAAACAGGGGGGATGGCTACACCTTC.

There are many counts of this clonotype. J is TRBJ1-5 and V is TRBV20-1; D may be TRBD1 (5 bases). The CDR3 has 14 amino acids. CDR1 and CDR2 (germline): DFQATT, SNEGSKA (reference sequence). Trimming left V 1 base short and J 4 bases short, with 11 bases between. The CDR3 loop reads CSARVGGLNQPQHF. In DNA form, the CDR3 reads TGCAGTGCTAGAGTGGGGGGGTTAAATCAGCCCCAGCATTTT.

The CDR3 sequence is CSADLTETQYF. The CDR3 DNA follows: TGCAGTGCCGACCTTACTGAGACCCAGTACTTC. This chain joins TRBV20-1 and TRBJ2-5; no definite D call. The CDR3 loop spans 11 amino acids. The V gene lost 6 bases and the J gene lost 5 bases, with 10 bases spanning the gap. Germline lookup yields CDR1 DFQATT and CDR2 SNEGSKA (reference sequence).

This clonotype has ten or more counts. The chain is built from TRBV7-9 and TRBJ2-7; 13 bases fit TRBD2. Germline V gene data show CDR1 as SEHNR and CDR2 as FQNEAQ (reference sequence). This CDR3 has 13 residues. The V and J ends lost 5 bases and 7 bases, in that order; junction bases with no gene match: 2. CDR3 loop: CASSPGLAGEQYF. As DNA, the CDR3 is TGTGCCAGCAGCCCGGGACTAGCGGGGGAGCAGTACTTC.

This clonotype has just a few counts. The chain links TRBV7-8 to TRBJ2-7; 9 bases match TRBD1. CDR3 length equals 14 residues. V dropped 5 bases and J dropped 8; count of bases not matched to a gene: 10. Per germline, CDR1 SGHVS and CDR2 FQNEAQ. CDR3 sequence (DNA): TGTGCCAGCAGCCTACAAGGACAGGGGTCCAAGCAGTACTTC. This sequence encodes CASSLQGQGSKQYF.

Only a few counts were recorded for this clonotype. The CDR3 loop is CASSPRQGEIDQPQHF. CDR3 nucleotide sequence: TGTGCCAGCAGCCCCAGACAGGGGGAAATCGATCAGCCCCAGCATTTT. V is TRBV7-8 and J is TRBJ1-5; 9 positions match TRBD1. The ends lost 5 bases at V and 5 bases at J; junction bases unmatched: 10. The CDR3 extends over 16 amino acids. Germline V CDR1 and CDR2: SGHVS, FQNEAQ. Based on the CDR3 plus reference TRBV7-8 and TRBJ1-5, the full variable domain is GAGVSQSPRYKVAKRGQDVALRCDPISGHVSLFWYQQALGQGPEFLTYFQNEAQLDKSGLPSDRFFAERPEGSVSTLKIQRTQQEDSAVYLCASSPRQGEIDQPQHFGDGTRLSIL.

This clonotype was detected a few times. The chain is built from TRBV10-3 and TRBJ2-1; no reliable D call. CDR1 and CDR2 (germline): ENHRY, SYGVKD. CDR3 length: 16 residues. V was clipped by 6 bases and J by 1 base, with 16 bases between them. CDR3 coding DNA: TGTGCCATCAGCGCTCAAGAAGAGCCGTCCTACAATGAGCAGTTCTTC. This translates into CAISAQEEPSYNEQFF.

The chain combines TRBV5-8 with TRBJ2-1, with D possibly matching TRBD2 (5 bases). Germline loops: CDR1 SGHTS, CDR2 YDEGEE. Trimming shortened V by 4 bases and J by 1 base, and 15 bases separated the two germline ends. There are 16 residues in the CDR3. CDR3 in DNA: TGTGCCAGCAGCCGCTGGCGAGCGGCGTCCTACAATGAGCAGTTCTTC. Translation: CASSRWRAASYNEQFF. Variable domain in full (rest from reference TRBV5-8 and TRBJ2-1): EAGVTQSPTHLIKTRGQQATLRCSPISGHTSVYWYQQALGLGLQFLLWYDEGEERNRGNFPPRFSGRQFPNYSSELNVNALELEDSALYLCASSRWRAASYNEQFFGPGTRLTVL.

Only a few counts were recorded for this clonotype. CDR3 sequence (DNA): TGTGCCAGCAGTCACGATGTCGATACGCAGTATTTT. Translated: CASSHDVDTQYF. The chain uses TRBV12-3 or TRBV12-4 and TRBJ2-3; unclear D gene. Trimming pared 5 bases from V and 6 bases from J, leaving 9 bases between. The CDR3 length is 12 residues.

Many counts were recorded for this clonotype. CDR3 region: CASSWSGQGSVIGYTF. CDR3 coding DNA: TGCGCCAGCAGCTGGTCGGGACAGGGTTCCGTAATCGGCTACACCTTC. V and J are TRBV5-1 and TRBJ1-2; 9 nucleotides agree with TRBD1. The CDR3 contains 16 residues. V gave up 3 bases and J gave up 8 bases; unmatched junction bases: 14. CDR1 is SGHRS and CDR2 is YFSETQ in the germline V gene.

This clonotype showed up just a few times. The chain has TRBV6-1 and TRBJ2-1; D call uncertain. This CDR3 region has 12 residues. V shed 2 bases and J shed 4 bases, with 3 bases lying between them. CDR1 MNHNS and CDR2 SASEGT come from the germline V gene. The CDR3 DNA sequence: TGTGCCAGCAGTGAAACGTACAATGAGCAGTTCTTC. Its protein product is CASSETYNEQFF.

This clonotype was seen a few times. The chain combines TRBV7-9 with TRBJ1-3; tentative D call: TRBD1 (5 bases). The V end lost 5 bases, the J end lost 0 bases, and 14 bases lay between the germline ends. Germline V gene sequence: CDR1 SEHNR, CDR2 FQNEAQ (reference sequence). The CDR3 totals 16 residues. The CDR3 protein is CASSAPGRSSGNTIYF. In DNA form, the CDR3 reads TGTGCCAGCAGCGCTCCGGGACGAAGCTCTGGAAACACCATATATTTT.

This clonotype was recorded a few times. This chain links TRBV12-5 with TRBJ1-6, with D maybe TRBD1 (6 bases). From germline, CDR1 is LGHNT and CDR2 FRNRAP. Trimming left V 1 base short and J 5 bases short, with 15 bases between. The CDR3 is made up of 17 amino acids. The DNA for the CDR3 is TGTGCTAGTGGTTTGGCGCCATCCGGGACAAATAATTCACCCCTCCACTTT. Protein product: CASGLAPSGTNNSPLHF.

The CDR3 DNA sequence: TGTGCCAGCAGCTACTCAGGGGGCGGGGGCAATGAGCAGTTCTTC. It yields the protein CASSYSGGGGNEQFF. The chain is built from TRBV7-2 and TRBJ2-1; TRBD1 might be the D (8 bases). There are 15 residues in the CDR3. Germline-derived CDR1 and CDR2 are SGHTA and FQGNSA. V lost 4 bases and J lost 6, with 16 bases in between.

Note on this clonotype: A junction end diverges from the germline sequence, so it may reflect a read error. CDR3 nucleotides: TGCAGTGCTAGTGACGCGGCCCCTCAGCTCTTC. Residues: CSASDAAPQLF. The chain is built from TRBV20-1 and TRBJ2-1; no definite D call. The germline CDR1 and CDR2 sequences are DFQATT and SNEGSKA (reference sequence). The CDR3 has 11 amino acids.

This clonotype was seen a handful of times. V and J are TRBV12-3 or TRBV12-4 and TRBJ1-4; weak D call: TRBD1 (6 bases). The length of the CDR3 is 15 residues. Trimming pared 6 bases from V and 5 bases from J, leaving 16 bases between. In nucleotides, the CDR3 is TGTGCCAGCAGCACGCCGACAGGTGGGAATGAAAAACTGTTTTTT. Translation: CASSTPTGGNEKLFF.